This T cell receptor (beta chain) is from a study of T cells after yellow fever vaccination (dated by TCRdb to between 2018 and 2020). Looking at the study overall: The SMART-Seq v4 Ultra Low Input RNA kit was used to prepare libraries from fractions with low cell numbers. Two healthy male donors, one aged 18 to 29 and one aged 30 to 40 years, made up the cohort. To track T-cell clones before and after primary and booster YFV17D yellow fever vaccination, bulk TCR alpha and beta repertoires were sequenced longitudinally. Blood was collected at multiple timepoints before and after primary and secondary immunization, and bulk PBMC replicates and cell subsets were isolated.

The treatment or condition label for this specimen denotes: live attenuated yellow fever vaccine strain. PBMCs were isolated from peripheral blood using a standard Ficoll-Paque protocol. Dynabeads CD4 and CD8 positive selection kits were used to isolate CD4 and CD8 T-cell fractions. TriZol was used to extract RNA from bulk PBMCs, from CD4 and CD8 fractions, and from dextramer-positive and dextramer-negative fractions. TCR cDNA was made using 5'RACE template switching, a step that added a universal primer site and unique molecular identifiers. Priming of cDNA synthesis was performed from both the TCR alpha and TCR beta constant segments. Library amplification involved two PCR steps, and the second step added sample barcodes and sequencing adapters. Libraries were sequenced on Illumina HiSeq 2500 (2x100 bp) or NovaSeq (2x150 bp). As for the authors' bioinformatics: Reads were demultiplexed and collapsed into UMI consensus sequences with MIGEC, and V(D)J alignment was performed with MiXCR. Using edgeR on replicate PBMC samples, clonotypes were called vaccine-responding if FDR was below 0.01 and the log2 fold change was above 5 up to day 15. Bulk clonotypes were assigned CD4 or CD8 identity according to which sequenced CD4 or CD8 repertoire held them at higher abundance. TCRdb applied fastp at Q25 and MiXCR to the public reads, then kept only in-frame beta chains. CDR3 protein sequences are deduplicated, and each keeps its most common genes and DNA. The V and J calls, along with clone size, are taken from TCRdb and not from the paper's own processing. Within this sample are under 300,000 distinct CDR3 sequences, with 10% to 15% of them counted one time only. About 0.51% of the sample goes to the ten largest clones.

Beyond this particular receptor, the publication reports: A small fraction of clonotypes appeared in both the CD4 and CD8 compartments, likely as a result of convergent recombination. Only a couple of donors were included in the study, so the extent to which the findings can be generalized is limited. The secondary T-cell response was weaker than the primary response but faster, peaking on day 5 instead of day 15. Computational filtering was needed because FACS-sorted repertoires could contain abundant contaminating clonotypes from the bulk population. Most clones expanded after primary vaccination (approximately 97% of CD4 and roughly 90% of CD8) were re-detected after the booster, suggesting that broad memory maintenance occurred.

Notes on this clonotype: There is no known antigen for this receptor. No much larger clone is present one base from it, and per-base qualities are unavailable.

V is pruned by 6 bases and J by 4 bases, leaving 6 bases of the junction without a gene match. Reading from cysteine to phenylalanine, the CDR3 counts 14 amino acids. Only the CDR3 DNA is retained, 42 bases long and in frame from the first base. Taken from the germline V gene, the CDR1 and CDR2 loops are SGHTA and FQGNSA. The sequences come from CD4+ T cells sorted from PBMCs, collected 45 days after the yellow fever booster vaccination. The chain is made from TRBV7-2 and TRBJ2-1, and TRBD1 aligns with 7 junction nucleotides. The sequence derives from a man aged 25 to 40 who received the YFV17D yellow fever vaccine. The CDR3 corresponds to CASSIGTEYNEQFF. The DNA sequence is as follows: TGTGCCAGCAGTATCGGGACAGAGTACAATGAGCAGTTCTTC.